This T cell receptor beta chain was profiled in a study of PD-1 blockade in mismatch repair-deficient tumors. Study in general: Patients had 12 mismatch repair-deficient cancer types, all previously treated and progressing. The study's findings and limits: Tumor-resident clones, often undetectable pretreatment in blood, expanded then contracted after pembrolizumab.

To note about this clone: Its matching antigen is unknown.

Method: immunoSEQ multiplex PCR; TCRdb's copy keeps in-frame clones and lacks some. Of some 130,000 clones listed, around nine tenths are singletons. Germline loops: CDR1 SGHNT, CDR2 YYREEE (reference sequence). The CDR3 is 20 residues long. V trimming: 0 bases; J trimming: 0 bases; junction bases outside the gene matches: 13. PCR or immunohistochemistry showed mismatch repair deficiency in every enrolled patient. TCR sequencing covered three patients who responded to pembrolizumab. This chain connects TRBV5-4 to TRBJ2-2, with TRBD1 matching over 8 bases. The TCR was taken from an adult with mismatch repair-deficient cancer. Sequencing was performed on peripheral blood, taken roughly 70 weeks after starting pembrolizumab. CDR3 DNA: TGTGCCAGCAGCTTGGGGTGGTCAGGGGGCTCCCTTCCGAACACCGGGGAGCTGTTTTTT. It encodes CASSLGWSGGSLPNTGELFF.